This TCR beta chain was identified during a study of technical replicates of blood from a few donors. The CDR3 extends over 12 amino acids. Between the trimmed V and J ends, which lost 6 bases and 7 bases, there was a span of 11 bases. Germline V gene lookup returns CDR1 MDHEN and CDR2 SYDVKM. Assay used: immunoSEQ multiplex PCR; TCRdb lists only in-frame clones, some missing. The table records approximately 90,000 clones, approximately 95% of them present only once. The chain employs TRBV28 and TRBJ2-3, with a tentative D call TRBD2 (5 bases). Sequences were obtained from T cells isolated from PBMCs. The clonotype was recovered from a human donor in good health. The CDR3 sequence is CASSQRFHTQYF. The CDR3 region has the DNA TGTGCCAGCAGCCAGCGGTTCCATACGCAGTATTTT.